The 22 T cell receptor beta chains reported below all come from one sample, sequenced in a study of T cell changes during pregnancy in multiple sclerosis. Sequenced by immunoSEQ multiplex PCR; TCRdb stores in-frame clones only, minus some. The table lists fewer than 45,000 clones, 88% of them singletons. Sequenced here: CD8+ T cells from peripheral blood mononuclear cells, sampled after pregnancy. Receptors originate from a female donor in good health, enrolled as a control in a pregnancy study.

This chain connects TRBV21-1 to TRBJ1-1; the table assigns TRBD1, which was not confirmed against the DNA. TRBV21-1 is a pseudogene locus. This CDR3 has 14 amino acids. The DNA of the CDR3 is TGTGCCAGCAGCAAAGGGACAGGGAACACTGAAGCTTTCTTT. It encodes CASSKGTGNTEAFF.

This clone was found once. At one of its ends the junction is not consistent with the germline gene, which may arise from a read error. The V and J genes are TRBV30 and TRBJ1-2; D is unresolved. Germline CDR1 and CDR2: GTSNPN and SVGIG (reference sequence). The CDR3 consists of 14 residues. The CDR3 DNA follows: TGTGCCTGGAGTGTAAATTCCCTGAGCTATGACTACACCTTC. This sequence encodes CAWSVNSLSYDYTF.

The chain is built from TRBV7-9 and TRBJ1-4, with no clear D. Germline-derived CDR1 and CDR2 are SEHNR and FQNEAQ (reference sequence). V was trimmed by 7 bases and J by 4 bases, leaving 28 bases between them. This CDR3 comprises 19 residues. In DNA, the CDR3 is TGTGCCAGCAACTCTTATCCCGGTCGGGATGAGGGTTATAATGAAAAACTGTTTTTT. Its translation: CASNSYPGRDEGYNEKLFF.

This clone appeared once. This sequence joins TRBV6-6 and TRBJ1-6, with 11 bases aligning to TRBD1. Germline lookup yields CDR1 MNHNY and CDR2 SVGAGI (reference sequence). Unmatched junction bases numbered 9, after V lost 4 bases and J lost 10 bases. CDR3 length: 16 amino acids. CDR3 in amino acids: CASSFGQGAIASPLHF. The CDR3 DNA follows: TGTGCCAGCAGTTTCGGACAGGGGGCGATAGCCTCACCCCTCCACTTT.

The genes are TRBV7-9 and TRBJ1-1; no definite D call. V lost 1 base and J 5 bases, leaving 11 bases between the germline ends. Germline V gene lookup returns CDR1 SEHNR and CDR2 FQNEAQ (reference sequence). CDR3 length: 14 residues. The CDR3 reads CASSLGGSLTEAFF. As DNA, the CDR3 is TGTGCCAGCAGCTTAGGAGGGTCGCTGACTGAAGCTTTCTTT.

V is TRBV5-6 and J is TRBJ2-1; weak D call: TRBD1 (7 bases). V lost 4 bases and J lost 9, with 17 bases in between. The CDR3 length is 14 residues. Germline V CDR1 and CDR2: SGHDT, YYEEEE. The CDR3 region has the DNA TGTGCCAGCAGCATCGGAGGGGGCAGAGTTGAGCAGTTCTTC. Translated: CASSIGGGRVEQFF. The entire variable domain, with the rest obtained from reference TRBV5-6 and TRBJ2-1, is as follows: DAGVTQSPTHLIKTRGQQVTLRCSPKSGHDTVSWYQQALGQGPQFIFQYYEEEERQRGNFPDRFSGHQFPNYSSELNVNALLLGDSALYLCASSIGGGRVEQFFGPGTRLTVL.

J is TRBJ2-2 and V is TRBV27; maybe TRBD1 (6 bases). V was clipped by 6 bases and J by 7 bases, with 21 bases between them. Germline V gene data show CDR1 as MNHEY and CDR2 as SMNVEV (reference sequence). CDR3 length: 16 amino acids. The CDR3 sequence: CASSMTGPPYGGELFF. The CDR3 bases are TGTGCCAGCAGCATGACAGGACCTCCGTATGGCGGGGAGCTGTTTTTT.

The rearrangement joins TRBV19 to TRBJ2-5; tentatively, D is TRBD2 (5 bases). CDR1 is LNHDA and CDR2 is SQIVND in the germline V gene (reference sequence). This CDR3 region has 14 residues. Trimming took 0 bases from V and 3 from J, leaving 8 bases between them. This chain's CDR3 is CASSIDLEEETQYF. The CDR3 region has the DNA TGTGCCAGTAGTATAGATCTGGAGGAAGAGACCCAGTACTTC.

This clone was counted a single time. The CDR3 DNA reads TGTGCCAGCAGCTTGGGTACAGGGGGTATGAACACTGAAGCTTTCTTT. Translation: CASSLGTGGMNTEAFF. This chain links TRBV5-4 with TRBJ1-1; TRBD1 aligns across 8 bases. The germline gives CDR1 SGHNT, CDR2 YYREEE (reference sequence). This CDR3 contains 16 residues. Trimming removed 0 bases from V and 0 bases from J; junction bases left unmatched: 4. The full variable domain, with the rest looked up from reference TRBV5-4 and TRBJ1-1, is ETGVTQSPTHLIKTRGQQVTLRCSSQSGHNTVSWYQQALGQGPQFIFQYYREEENGRGNFPPRFSGLQFPNYSSELNVNALELDDSALYLCASSLGTGGMNTEAFFGQGTRLTVV.

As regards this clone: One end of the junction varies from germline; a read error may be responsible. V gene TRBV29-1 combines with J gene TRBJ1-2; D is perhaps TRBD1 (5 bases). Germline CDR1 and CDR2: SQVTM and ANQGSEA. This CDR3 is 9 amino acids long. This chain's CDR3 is CSVGDPGLF. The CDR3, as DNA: TGCAGCGTTGGGGATCCGGGACTCTTC.

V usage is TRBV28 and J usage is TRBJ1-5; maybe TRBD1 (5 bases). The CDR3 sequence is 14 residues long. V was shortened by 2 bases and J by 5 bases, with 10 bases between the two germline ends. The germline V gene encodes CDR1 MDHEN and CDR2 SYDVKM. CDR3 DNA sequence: TGTGCCAGCAGTTTAAAGGACACCCATCAGCCCCAGCATTTT. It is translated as CASSLKDTHQPQHF.

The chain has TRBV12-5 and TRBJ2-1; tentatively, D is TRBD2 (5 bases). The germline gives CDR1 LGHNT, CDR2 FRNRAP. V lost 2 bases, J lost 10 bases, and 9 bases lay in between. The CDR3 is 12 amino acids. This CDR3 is CASGLNPSEQFF. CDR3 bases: TGTGCTAGTGGTTTGAACCCTAGCGAGCAGTTCTTC.

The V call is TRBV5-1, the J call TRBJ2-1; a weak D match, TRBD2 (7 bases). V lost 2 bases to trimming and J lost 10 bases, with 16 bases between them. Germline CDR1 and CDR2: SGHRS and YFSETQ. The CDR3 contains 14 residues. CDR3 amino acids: CASSLGAGAREQFF. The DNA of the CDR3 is TGCGCCAGCAGCTTAGGCGCGGGGGCAAGGGAGCAGTTCTTC.

CDR3 in DNA: TGTGCCAGCAGTGGGCTGACCAGAGAGGGATATGGCTACACCTTC. Its protein product is CASSGLTREGYGYTF. The chain uses TRBV27 and TRBJ1-2, with unresolved D. V dropped 5 bases and J dropped 5 bases, with 18 bases sitting between them. Germline lookup yields CDR1 MNHEY and CDR2 SMNVEV (reference sequence). The CDR3 consists of 15 residues.

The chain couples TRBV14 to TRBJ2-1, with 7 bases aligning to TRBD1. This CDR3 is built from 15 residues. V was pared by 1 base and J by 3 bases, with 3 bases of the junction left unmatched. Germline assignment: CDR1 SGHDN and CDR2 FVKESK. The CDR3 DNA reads TGTGCCAGCAGCCAAGGACAGGGCATCTACAATGAGCAGTTCTTC. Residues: CASSQGQGIYNEQFF.

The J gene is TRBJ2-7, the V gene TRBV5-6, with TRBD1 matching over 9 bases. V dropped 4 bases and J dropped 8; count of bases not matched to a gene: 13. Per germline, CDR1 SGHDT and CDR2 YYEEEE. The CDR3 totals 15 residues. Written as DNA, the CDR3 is TGTGCCAGCAGCAAGGGGACAGGGCATCCTACGAAGCAGTACTTC. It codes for CASSKGTGHPTKQYF.

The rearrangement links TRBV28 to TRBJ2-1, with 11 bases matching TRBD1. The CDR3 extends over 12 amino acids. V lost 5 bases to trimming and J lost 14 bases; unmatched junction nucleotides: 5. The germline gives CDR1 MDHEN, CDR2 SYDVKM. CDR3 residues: CASSPQGQGEFF. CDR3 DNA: TGTGCCAGCAGTCCCCAGGGACAGGGGGAGTTCTTC.

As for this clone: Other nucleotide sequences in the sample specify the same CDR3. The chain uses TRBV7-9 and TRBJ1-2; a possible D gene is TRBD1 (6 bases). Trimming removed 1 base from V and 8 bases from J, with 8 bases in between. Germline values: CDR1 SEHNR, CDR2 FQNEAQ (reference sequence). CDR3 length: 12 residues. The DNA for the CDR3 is TGTGCCAGCAGCTTAGAGGGGGACGGCTACACCTTC. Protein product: CASSLEGDGYTF.

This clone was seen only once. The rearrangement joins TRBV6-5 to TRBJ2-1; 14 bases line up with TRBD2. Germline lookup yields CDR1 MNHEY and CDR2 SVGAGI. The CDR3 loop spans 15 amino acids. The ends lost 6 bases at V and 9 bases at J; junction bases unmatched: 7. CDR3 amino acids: CASSPRTSGGSEQFF. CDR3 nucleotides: TGTGCCAGCAGCCCCCGGACTAGCGGGGGGAGTGAGCAGTTCTTC.

In DNA, the CDR3 is TGTGCCAGTACCTCGGGACAACTACCCCACGAGCAGTACTTC. Its protein is CASTSGQLPHEQYF. This chain links TRBV19 with TRBJ2-7; D is perhaps TRBD1 (6 bases). The germline gives CDR1 LNHDA, CDR2 SQIVND (reference sequence). V lost 7 bases, J lost 5 bases, and 18 bases lay in between. The CDR3 has 14 amino acids.

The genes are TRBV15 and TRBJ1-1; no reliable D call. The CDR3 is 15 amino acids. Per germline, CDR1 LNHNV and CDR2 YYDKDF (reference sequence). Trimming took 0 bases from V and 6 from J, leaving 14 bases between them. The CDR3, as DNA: TGTGCCACCAGCAGAGATGAGGGCTTGGTTTCTGAAGCTTTCTTT. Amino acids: CATSRDEGLVSEAFF.

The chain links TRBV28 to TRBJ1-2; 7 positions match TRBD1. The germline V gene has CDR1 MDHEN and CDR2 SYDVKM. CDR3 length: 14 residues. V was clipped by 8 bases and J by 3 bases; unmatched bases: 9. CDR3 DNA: TGTGCCAGCGATACGGGTGACAGGGACTATGGCTACACCTTC. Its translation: CASDTGDRDYGYTF.